This TCR beta chain comes out of a study of shared clonotypes between healthy human individuals. Turning to the study itself: Donor composition was two women and a few men, aged 18 to 49.

The data were produced by immunoSEQ multiplex PCR, yet TCRdb's version contains in-frame clones alone and is incomplete. The table has about 2.4 million clones, approximately 93% seen once. As concerns this clone: Other DNA sequences within the sample encode an identical CDR3.

The V segment lost 5 bases and the J segment 4 bases; nucleotides outside the gene matches: 3. The CDR3 is 13 residues long. Germline loops: CDR1 SGHAT, CDR2 FQNNGV. Sequencing was performed on naive CD4+ T cells from PBMCs. The subset is: CD45RA+ positively selected. V usage is TRBV11-2 and J usage is TRBJ2-3, with 7 bases aligning to TRBD1. This TCR was sampled from a man aged 18 to 29 in good health. Some clones in this sample may be carry-over from other donors' samples. The CDR3 DNA reads as TGTGCCAGCAGCCCAGGGGGTGCAGATACGCAGTATTTT. Its protein is CASSPGGADTQYF. Full variable domain (missing parts from reference TRBV11-2 and TRBJ2-3): EAGVAQSPRYKIIEKRQSVAFWCNPISGHATLYWYQQILGQGPKLLIQFQNNGVVDDSQLPKDRFSAERLKGVDSTLKIQPAKLEDSAVYLCASSPGGADTQYFGPGTRLTVL.